This TCR beta chain was sequenced during a study of control samples from healthy donors and cancer patients. The protocol was immunoSEQ multiplex PCR, while the TCRdb copy is restricted to in-frame clones and leaves out a portion. Found here are 150,000 to 190,000 clones, over 85% of them singletons; the top ten hold 2% to 2.5%. Germline CDR1 reads GTSNPN; CDR2 reads SVGIG (reference sequence). The V gene lost 5 bases and the J gene lost 5 bases, with 13 bases spanning the gap. CDR3 length: 14 amino acids. The sample was blood. This chain connects TRBV30 to TRBJ2-6; tentative D call: TRBD2 (5 bases). This TCR was recovered from a man aged 50-60 years in good health. The CDR3 bases are TGTGCCTGGGACCGGGGTCCAAGGGCCAACGTCCTGACTTTC. Encoded protein: CAWDRGPRANVLTF.